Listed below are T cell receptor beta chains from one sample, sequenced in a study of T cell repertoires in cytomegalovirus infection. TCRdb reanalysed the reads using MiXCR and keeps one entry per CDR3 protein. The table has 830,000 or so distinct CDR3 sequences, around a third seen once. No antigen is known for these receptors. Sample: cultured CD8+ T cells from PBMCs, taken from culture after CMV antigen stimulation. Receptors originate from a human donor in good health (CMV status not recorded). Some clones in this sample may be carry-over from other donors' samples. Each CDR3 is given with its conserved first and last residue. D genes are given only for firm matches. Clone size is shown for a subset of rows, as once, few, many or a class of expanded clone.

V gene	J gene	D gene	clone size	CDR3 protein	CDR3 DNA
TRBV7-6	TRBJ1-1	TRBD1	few	CASSRGAGGDLNTEAFF	TGTGCCAGCAGCCGGGGGGCAGGGGGCGACCTGAACACTGAAGCTTTCTTT
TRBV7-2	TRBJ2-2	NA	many	CASSSLGGTGELFF	TGTGCCAGCAGCTCGCTGGGGGGAACCGGGGAGCTGTTTTTT
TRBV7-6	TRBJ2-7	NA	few	CASSPYSKGLYEQYF	TGTGCCAGCAGCCCCTATTCGAAGGGTCTCTACGAGCAGTACTTC
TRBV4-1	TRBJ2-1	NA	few	CASSQEPFRGEQFF	TGCGCCAGCAGCCAGGAACCTTTTAGGGGTGAGCAGTTCTTC
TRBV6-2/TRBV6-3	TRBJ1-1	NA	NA	CASSYSIPWVMNTEAFF	TGTGCCAGCAGTTACTCGATTCCGTGGGTCATGAACACTGAAGCTTTCTTT
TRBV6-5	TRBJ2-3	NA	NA	CASIDRDTDTQYF	TGTGCCAGCATCGACCGGGACACAGATACGCAGTATTTT
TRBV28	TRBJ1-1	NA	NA	CASSLLWVGGDTEAFF	TGTGCCAGCAGTTTACTCTGGGTCGGGGGGGACACTGAAGCTTTCTTT
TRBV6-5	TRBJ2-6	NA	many	CASSYQAVAGANVLTF	TGTGCCAGCAGTTACCAGGCGGTGGCTGGGGCCAACGTCCTGACTTTC
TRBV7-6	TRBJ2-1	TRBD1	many	CASSPRTGQRVDEQFF	TGTGCCAGCAGCCCTAGGACAGGACAACGAGTGGATGAGCAGTTCTTC
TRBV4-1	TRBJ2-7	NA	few	CASSPELGNSYEQYF	TGCGCCAGCAGCCCGGAACTGGGCAACTCCTACGAGCAGTACTTC
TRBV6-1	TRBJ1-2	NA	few	CASSEAPGGDGYTF	TGTGCCAGCAGTGAAGCCCCAGGAGGGGATGGCTACACCTTC
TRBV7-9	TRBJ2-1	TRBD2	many	CASSSQAGAINNEQFF	TGTGCCAGCAGCTCCCAAGCGGGGGCCATCAACAATGAGCAGTTCTTC
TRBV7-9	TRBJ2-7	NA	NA	CASSLRPDEQYF	TGTGCCAGCAGCTTAAGGCCAGACGAGCAGTACTTC
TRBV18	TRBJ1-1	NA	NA	CASSPLSGDTEAFF	TGTGCCAGCTCACCGTTGTCTGGGGACACTGAAGCTTTCTTT
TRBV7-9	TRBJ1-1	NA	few	CASSNRTVNTEAFF	TGTGCCAGCAGCAACCGGACGGTGAACACTGAAGCTTTCTTT
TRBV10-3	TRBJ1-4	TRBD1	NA	CAISERTGRNEKLFF	TGTGCCATCAGTGAGAGGACAGGACGTAATGAAAAACTGTTTTTT